What follows are 20 T cell receptor beta chains derived from one specimen sequenced in a study of radiotherapy plus CTLA-4 blockade in lung cancer. Data came from immunoSEQ multiplex PCR; TCRdb stores just in-frame clones and leaves some out. This sample has about 60,000 clones, with approximately 65% found just once. The sample here was peripheral blood, taken from a patient treated with radiotherapy plus ipilimumab. All receptors come from a human donor with non-small cell lung cancer whose response to radiotherapy plus ipilimumab could not be evaluated.

This clone was detected a few times. The rearrangement uses TRBV27 and TRBJ2-1; 7 bases agree with TRBD2. The J segment lost 1 base and the V segment lost 8 bases, leaving 8 bases of the junction unmatched. The CDR3 totals 15 residues. Germline V lookup: CDR1 MNHEY, CDR2 SMNVEV (reference sequence). This CDR3 reads CASGGDWDSYNEQFF. Written as DNA, the CDR3 is TGTGCCAGCGGGGGGGACTGGGATTCCTACAATGAGCAGTTCTTC.

The chain's CDR3 is CASREANYGYTF. CDR3 nucleotides: TGTGCCAGCAGGGAGGCCAACTATGGCTACACCTTC. The V and J genes are TRBV19 and TRBJ1-2; D is possibly TRBD1 (5 bases). In germline, CDR1 is LNHDA, CDR2 SQIVND (reference sequence). This CDR3 comprises 12 residues. The germline V and J ends were trimmed by 9 bases and 2 bases, with 10 bases remaining between them. Full variable domain (rest looked up from reference TRBV19 and TRBJ1-2): DGGITQSPKYLFRKEGQNVTLSCEQNLNHDAMYWYRQDPGQGLRLIYYSQIVNDFQKGDIAEGYSVSREKKESFPLTVTSAQKNPTAFYLCASREANYGYTFGSGTRLTVV.

This chain uses TRBV19 with TRBJ2-7; 7 positions match TRBD2. The junction had 3 bases not matched to a gene; V was cut back by 4 bases and J by 0 bases. Germline-derived CDR1 and CDR2 are LNHDA and SQIVND (reference sequence). This CDR3 comprises 14 residues. The CDR3 DNA reads as TGTGCCAGTAGTACGGGGGGTAGCTCCTACGAGCAGTACTTC. Translated, it gives CASSTGGSSYEQYF.

The chain uses TRBV11-2 and TRBJ1-1; D not resolved. Trimming pared 7 bases from V and 1 base from J, leaving 13 bases between. CDR3 length: 14 amino acids. Germline V gene sequence: CDR1 SGHAT, CDR2 FQNNGV. The CDR3 is CASNPGGTNTEAFF. The CDR3 nucleotides are TGTGCCAGCAACCCCGGCGGAACGAACACTGAAGCTTTCTTT. Filled out from reference TRBV11-2 and TRBJ1-1, the complete variable domain reads EAGVAQSPRYKIIEKRQSVAFWCNPISGHATLYWYQQILGQGPKLLIQFQNNGVVDDSQLPKDRFSAERLKGVDSTLKIQPAKLEDSAVYLCASNPGGTNTEAFFGQGTRLTVV.

The V gene is TRBV11-2, the J gene TRBJ1-1; 7 nucleotides align to TRBD1. From germline, CDR1 is SGHAT and CDR2 FQNNGV. J was trimmed by 1 base and V by 7 bases; bases with no gene match: 6. The CDR3 spans 14 residues. For the CDR3, the DNA is TGTGCCAGCACCCAGGGGGTTTCGAACACTGAAGCTTTCTTT. Translated, it gives CASTQGVSNTEAFF.

V usage is TRBV5-5 and J usage is TRBJ1-2; 12 nucleotides align to TRBD1. Looked up from germline, CDR1 is SGHKS and CDR2 is YYEKEE (reference sequence). The CDR3 runs 17 residues. After removal of 2 bases from V and 6 bases from J, the junction contained 11 bases not matched to a gene. In DNA, the CDR3 is TGTGCCAGCAGCTTCTGGGACAGGGGGCGCGGCGAGAATGGCTACACCTTC. It is translated as CASSFWDRGRGENGYTF. Full variable domain (remainder filled in from reference TRBV5-5 and TRBJ1-2): DAGVTQSPTHLIKTRGQQVTLRCSPISGHKSVSWYQQVLGQGPQFIFQYYEKEERGRGNFPDRFSARQFPNYSSELNVNALLLGDSALYLCASSFWDRGRGENGYTFGSGTRLTVV.

The chain employs TRBV5-6 and TRBJ1-5; D remains ambiguous. Deletions cut 1 base from V and 1 base from J, with 18 bases between. CDR1 is SGHDT and CDR2 is YYEEEE in the germline V gene. The CDR3 length is 18 residues. CDR3 bases: TGTGCCAGCAGCTTGTACCTGACTGCTGGCTCCAGCAATCAGCCCCAGCATTTT. Translation: CASSLYLTAGSSNQPQHF.

This chain joins TRBV6-1 and TRBJ2-1; TRBD1 agrees at 10 bases. This CDR3 has 14 residues. The V gene's germline CDR1 is MNHNS and CDR2 SASEGT. The J segment lost 8 bases and the V segment lost 6 bases, leaving 7 bases of the junction unmatched. CDR3 nucleotides: TGTGCCAGCAGCCGGGACAGGGGTTTCGATGAGCAGTTCTTC. As protein: CASSRDRGFDEQFF.

The genes are TRBV5-5 and TRBJ2-5; TRBD2 matches at 14 bases. V lost 4 bases to trimming and J lost 5 bases; unmatched junction nucleotides: 7. CDR1 SGHKS and CDR2 YYEKEE come from the germline V gene (reference sequence). This CDR3 comprises 16 residues. The CDR3 spells CASSPRLAGGGETQYF. The CDR3 bases are TGTGCCAGCAGCCCACGACTAGCGGGAGGGGGGGAGACCCAGTACTTC.

The rearrangement joins TRBV6-1 to TRBJ2-5, with TRBD1 identical over 7 bases. Per the germline V gene, CDR1 is MNHNS and CDR2 is SASEGT. The CDR3 covers 13 residues. Trimming removed 6 bases from V and 2 bases from J; junction bases left unmatched: 3. The chain's CDR3 is CASSRDRQETQYF. Written as DNA, the CDR3 is TGTGCCAGCAGCCGGGACAGACAAGAGACCCAGTACTTC.

The chain carries TRBV10-3 and TRBJ2-7; D is perhaps TRBD2 (6 bases). Germline CDR1 ENHRY, CDR2 SYGVKD. The CDR3 runs to 14 residues. Trimming removed 9 bases from V and 2 bases from J, with 17 bases in between. DNA of the CDR3: TGTGCCATTAGAGACGGGAGCTCGGCCTACGAGCAGTACTTC. Encoded protein: CAIRDGSSAYEQYF.

The chain carries TRBV11-1 and TRBJ2-1, with 13 bases fitting TRBD2. This CDR3 spans 15 amino acids. CDR1 is SGHAT and CDR2 is FQDESV in the germline V gene (reference sequence). With V trimmed by 6 bases and J by 6 bases, 5 bases remained unmatched. Here the CDR3 reads CASSLLAGGLNEQFF. The CDR3 nucleotides are TGTGCCAGCAGTTTACTAGCGGGGGGGCTCAATGAGCAGTTCTTC.

This clone has just a few counts. This chain links TRBV7-3 with TRBJ2-1, with D perhaps TRBD2 (5 bases). Trimming pared 0 bases from V and 0 bases from J, leaving 6 bases between. The V gene's germline CDR1 is SGHTA and CDR2 FQGTGA. The CDR3 contains 15 residues. The CDR3 sequence: CASSLTSDSYNEQFF. The CDR3 nucleotides read TGTGCCAGCAGCTTAACTAGCGACTCCTACAATGAGCAGTTCTTC.

The gene calls are TRBV11-3 and TRBJ2-7; perhaps TRBD1 as D (6 bases). Deletions cut 6 bases from V and 6 bases from J, with 9 bases between. The CDR3 covers 11 residues. Germline CDR1 reads SGHNT; CDR2 reads YENEEA. CDR3 DNA sequence: TGTGCCAGCAGGACAGGACGCGAGCAGTACTTC. Encoded protein: CASRTGREQYF.

The chain employs TRBV4-1 and TRBJ2-4, with 7 bases matching TRBD2. CDR3 size: 19 residues. In germline, CDR1 is MGHRA, CDR2 YSYEKL. Trimming cost V 5 bases and J 0 bases; bases outside gene matches: 16. The CDR3 sequence is CASSVGLGEALIAKNIQYF. The CDR3, as DNA: TGCGCCAGCAGCGTTGGACTAGGCGAAGCACTAATAGCCAAAAACATTCAGTACTTC.

V usage is TRBV2 and J usage is TRBJ1-2; TRBD1 agrees at 7 bases. The V gene end was trimmed by 6 bases and the J gene end by 4 bases; junction bases not matched to a gene: 8. The CDR3 loop spans 14 amino acids. Per germline, CDR1 SNHLY and CDR2 FYNNEI. CDR3 nucleotides: TGTGCCAGCAGGGAGGGGCGACAGGGCTATGGCTACACCTTC. Its translation: CASREGRQGYGYTF. Based on the CDR3 plus reference TRBV2 and TRBJ1-2, the full variable domain is EPEVTQTPSHQVTQMGQEVILRCVPISNHLYFYWYRQILGQKVEFLVSFYNNEISEKSEIFDDQFSVERPDGSNFTLKIRSTKLEDSAMYFCASREGRQGYGYTFGSGTRLTVV.

The chain combines TRBV5-1 with TRBJ2-1; TRBD1 aligns across 12 bases. The CDR3 is made up of 13 amino acids. Germline V lookup: CDR1 SGHRS, CDR2 YFSETQ. The V and J ends lost 3 bases and 10 bases, in that order; junction bases with no gene match: 2. The chain's CDR3 is CASSSGTGGEQFF. The CDR3 coding sequence is TGCGCCAGCAGCTCCGGGACAGGGGGCGAGCAGTTCTTC.

This chain uses TRBV15 with TRBJ1-6; TRBD1 matches at 8 bases. This CDR3 is 18 amino acids long. Germline V gives CDR1 LNHNV, CDR2 YYDKDF (reference sequence). Germline trimming cut 3 bases from V and 7 bases from J; bases unmatched to any gene: 14. The CDR3 protein is CATSRGTGPASGNSPLHF. The CDR3 DNA reads as TGTGCCACCAGCAGGGGGACAGGACCCGCATCTGGGAATTCACCCCTCCACTTT.

The rearrangement links TRBV5-1 to TRBJ2-1; D uncertain. The CDR3 runs 13 residues. CDR1 SGHRS and CDR2 YFSETQ come from the germline V gene. Trimming left V 2 bases short and J 5 bases short, with 8 bases between. The CDR3 nucleotides read TGCGCCAGCAGCTTTTTCAGGAACAATGAGCAGTTCTTC. Amino acids: CASSFFRNNEQFF.

This clone was detected once. This chain links TRBV4-2 with TRBJ2-2; 12 bases line up with TRBD2. The CDR3 consists of 19 residues. The germline V gene has CDR1 LGHNA and CDR2 YNFKEQ. V gave up 0 bases and J gave up 1 base; unmatched junction bases: 6. CDR3 nucleotides: TGTGCCAGCAGCCAAGAGTTACTAGCGGGGGGCCTGAACACCGGGGAGCTGTTTTTT. This gives the protein CASSQELLAGGLNTGELFF.